This T cell receptor (beta chain) emerged from a study of blood T cell repertoires in COVID-19. The method was immunoSEQ multiplex PCR; TCRdb's version includes in-frame clones alone and lacks a portion of them. Here the sample spans about 210,000 clones, around 88% being singletons. The clonotype was recovered from a woman between 40 and 55 years old with acute COVID-19. Sequencing was carried out using PBMCs or T cells enriched from blood (not recorded which).

The CDR3 loop reads CASSELAGNTGELFF. CDR3 in DNA: TGTGCCAGCAGTGAACTAGCGGGCAACACCGGGGAGCTGTTTTTT. The rearrangement links TRBV2 to TRBJ2-2, with TRBD2 matching 8 bases. The CDR3 extends over 15 amino acids. Germline assignment: CDR1 SNHLY and CDR2 FYNNEI. V shed 2 bases and J 2 bases; nucleotides not matched to a gene: 1.